The T cell receptor (beta chain) described here comes from a study of T-cell reconstitution after alpha-beta-depleted transplantation in children. Germline V gene sequence: CDR1 MDHEN, CDR2 SYDVKM. The CDR3 totals 15 residues. Germline trimming cut 1 base from V and 8 bases from J; bases unmatched to any gene: 7. Preparation of the TCRbeta library involved a method that used unique molecular identifiers. One entry per CDR3 protein results from TCRdb running MiXCR on the PCR reads. The table has 500,000 to 600,000 distinct CDR3 sequences, around 19% seen once; the top ten hold less than 4%. This clonotype was counted a few times.

Sequencing used PBMCs from the stem cell graft donor, obtained from the stem cell graft. The clonotype was recovered from a human donor who donated a stem cell graft to a child with acute lymphoblastic leukemia. The chain has TRBV28 and TRBJ2-1; 8 bases are shared with TRBD2. The CDR3 DNA sequence: TGTGCCAGCAGTTTATACGCGGGAGGCGGTTATGAGCAGTTCTTC. Translating it yields CASSLYAGGGYEQFF.